The sample holds a few counts of the clone carrying this TCR beta chain. The data were obtained in a study of T cells in localized non-small cell lung cancer. The repertoire was sequenced with immunoSEQ multiplex PCR; TCRdb's copy has only in-frame clones and lacks some. The table shows about 1,200 clones, with more than 14% occurring only once. The CDR3 contains 15 residues. V dropped 0 bases and J dropped 2 bases, with 11 bases sitting between them. Germline-derived CDR1 and CDR2 are SGDLS and YYNGEE. The clonotype originates from an older male donor with stage I lung adenocarcinoma. Specimen: normal lung tissue next to the tumor, collected before any cancer treatment. This chain connects TRBV9 to TRBJ2-5; perhaps D is TRBD1 or TRBD2 (5 bases each). The CDR3 bases are TGTGCCAGCAGCGTAGGGGGGAGAATTCAAGAGACCCAGTACTTC. Amino acids: CASSVGGRIQETQYF. Drawing the rest from reference TRBV9 and TRBJ2-5, the complete variable domain is DSGVTQTPKHLITATGQRVTLRCSPRSGDLSVYWYQQSLDQGLQFLIQYYNGEERAKGNILERFSAQQFPDLHSELNLSSLELGDSALYFCASSVGGRIQETQYFGPGTRLLVL.